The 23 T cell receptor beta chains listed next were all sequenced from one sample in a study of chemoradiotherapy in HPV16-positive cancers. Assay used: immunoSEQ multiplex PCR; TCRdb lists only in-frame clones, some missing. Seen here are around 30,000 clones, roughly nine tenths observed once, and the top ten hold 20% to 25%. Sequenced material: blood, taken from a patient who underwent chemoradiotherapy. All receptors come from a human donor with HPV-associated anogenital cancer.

Here the CDR3 reads CASSVDGTPGDEQYF. The DNA of the CDR3 is TGTGCCAGCAGCGTAGACGGGACCCCCGGGGACGAGCAGTACTTC. The V call is TRBV9, the J call TRBJ2-7; TRBD1 or TRBD2 may be the D gene (5 bases each). Trimming took off 0 bases at V and 5 bases at J, with 15 bases between the two ends. Germline CDR1 is SGDLS and CDR2 is YYNGEE. CDR3 length equals 15 residues. The full variable domain, with the rest looked up from reference TRBV9 and TRBJ2-7, is DSGVTQTPKHLITATGQRVTLRCSPRSGDLSVYWYQQSLDQGLQFLIQYYNGEERAKGNILERFSAQQFPDLHSELNLSSLELGDSALYFCASSVDGTPGDEQYFGPGTRLTVT.

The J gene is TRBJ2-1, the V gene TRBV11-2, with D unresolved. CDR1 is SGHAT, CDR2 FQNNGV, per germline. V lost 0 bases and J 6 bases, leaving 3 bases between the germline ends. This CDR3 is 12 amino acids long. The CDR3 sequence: CASSLDLNEQFF. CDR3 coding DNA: TGTGCCAGCAGCTTAGACCTCAATGAGCAGTTCTTC.

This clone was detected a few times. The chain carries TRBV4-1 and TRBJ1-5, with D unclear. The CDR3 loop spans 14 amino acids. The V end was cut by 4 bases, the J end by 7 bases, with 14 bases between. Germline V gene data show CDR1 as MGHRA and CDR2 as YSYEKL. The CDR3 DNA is TGCGCCAGCAGCCCCGGATGGGGTGGACAGCCCCAGCATTTT. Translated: CASSPGWGGQPQHF.

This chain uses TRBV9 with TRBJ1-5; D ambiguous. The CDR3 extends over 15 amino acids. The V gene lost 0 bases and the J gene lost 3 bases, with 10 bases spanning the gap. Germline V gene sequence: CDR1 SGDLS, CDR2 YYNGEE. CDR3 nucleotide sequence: TGTGCCAGCAGCGTAGATGGGGAGGACAATCAGCCCCAGCATTTT. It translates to CASSVDGEDNQPQHF.

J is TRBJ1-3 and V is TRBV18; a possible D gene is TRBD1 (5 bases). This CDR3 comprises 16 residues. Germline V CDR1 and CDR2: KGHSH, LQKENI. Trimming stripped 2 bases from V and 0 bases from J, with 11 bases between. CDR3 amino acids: CASSPAGHRSGNTIYF. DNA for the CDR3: TGTGCCAGCTCACCAGCCGGACACCGCTCTGGAAACACCATATATTTT. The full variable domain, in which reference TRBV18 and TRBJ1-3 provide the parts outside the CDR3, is NAGVMQNPRHLVRRRGQEARLRCSPMKGHSHVYWYRQLPEEGLKFMVYLQKENIIDESGMPKERFSAEFPKEGPSILRIQQVVRGDSAAYFCASSPAGHRSGNTIYFGEGSWLTVV.

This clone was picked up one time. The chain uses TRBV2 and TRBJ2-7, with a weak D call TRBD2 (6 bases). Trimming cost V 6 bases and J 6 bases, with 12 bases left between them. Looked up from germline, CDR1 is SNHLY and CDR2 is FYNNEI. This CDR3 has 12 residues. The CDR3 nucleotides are TGTGCCAGCAGGCAGGAGGGTCGCGAGCAGTACTTC. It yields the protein CASRQEGREQYF.

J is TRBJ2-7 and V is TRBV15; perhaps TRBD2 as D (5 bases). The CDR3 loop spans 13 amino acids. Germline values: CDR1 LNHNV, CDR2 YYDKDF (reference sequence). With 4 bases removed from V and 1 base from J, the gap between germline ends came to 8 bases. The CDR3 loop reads CATSTGDSYEQYF. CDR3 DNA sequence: TGTGCCACCAGCACCGGGGATTCCTACGAGCAGTACTTC.

CDR3 protein: CASSDGQGDEQYF. The CDR3 DNA sequence: TGTGCCAGCAGTGACGGACAGGGGGACGAGCAGTACTTC. The genes are TRBV6-1 and TRBJ2-7, with TRBD1 matching 10 bases. V lost 3 bases to trimming and J lost 5 bases; unmatched junction nucleotides: 1. The germline CDR1 and CDR2 sequences are MNHNS and SASEGT. The CDR3 has 13 amino acids.

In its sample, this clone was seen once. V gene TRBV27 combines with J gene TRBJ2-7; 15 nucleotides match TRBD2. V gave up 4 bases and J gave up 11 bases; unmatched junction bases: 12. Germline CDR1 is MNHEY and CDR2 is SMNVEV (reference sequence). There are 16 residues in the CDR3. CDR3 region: CASSSSPGLAGGMEYF. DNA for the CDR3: TGTGCCAGCAGTTCCTCCCCGGGACTAGCGGGAGGTATGGAGTACTTC.

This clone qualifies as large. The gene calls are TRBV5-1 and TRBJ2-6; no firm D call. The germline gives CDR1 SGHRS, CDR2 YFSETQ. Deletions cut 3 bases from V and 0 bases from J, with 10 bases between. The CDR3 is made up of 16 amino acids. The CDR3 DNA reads TGCGCCAGCAGCTGGACGGGTGGCTCTGGGGCCAACGTCCTGACTTTC. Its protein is CASSWTGGSGANVLTF.

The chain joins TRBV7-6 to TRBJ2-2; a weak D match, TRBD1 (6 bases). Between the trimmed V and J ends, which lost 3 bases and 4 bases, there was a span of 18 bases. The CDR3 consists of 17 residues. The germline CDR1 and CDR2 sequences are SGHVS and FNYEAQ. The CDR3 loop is CASSLLKRTGLTGELFF. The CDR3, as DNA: TGTGCCAGCAGCTTGTTAAAGAGAACAGGGCTCACCGGGGAGCTGTTTTTT.

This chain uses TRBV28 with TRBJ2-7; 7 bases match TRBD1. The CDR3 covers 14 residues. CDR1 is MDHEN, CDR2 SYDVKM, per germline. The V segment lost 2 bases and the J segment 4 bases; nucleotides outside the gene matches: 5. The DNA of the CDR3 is TGTGCCAGCAGTTTAGGATCCAGGGGGTACGAGCAGTACTTC. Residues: CASSLGSRGYEQYF.

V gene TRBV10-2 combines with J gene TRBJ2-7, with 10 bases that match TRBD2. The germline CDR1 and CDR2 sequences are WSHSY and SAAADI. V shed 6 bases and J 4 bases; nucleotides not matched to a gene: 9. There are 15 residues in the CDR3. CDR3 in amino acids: CASRFLAGGEYEQYF. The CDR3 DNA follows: TGCGCCAGCAGATTCTTAGCGGGAGGAGAATACGAGCAGTACTTC.

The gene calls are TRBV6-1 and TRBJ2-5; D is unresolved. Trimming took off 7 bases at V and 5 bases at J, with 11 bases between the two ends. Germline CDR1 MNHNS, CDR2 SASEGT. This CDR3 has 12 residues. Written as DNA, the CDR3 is TGTGCCAGCACCGAGATTGCGGAGACCCAGTACTTC. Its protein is CASTEIAETQYF.

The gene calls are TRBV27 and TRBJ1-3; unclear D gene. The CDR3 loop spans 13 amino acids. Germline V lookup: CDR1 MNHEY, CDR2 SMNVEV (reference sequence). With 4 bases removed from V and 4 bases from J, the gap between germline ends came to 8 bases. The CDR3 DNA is TGTGCCAGCAGTTCGAGAACCGGAAACACCATATATTTT. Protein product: CASSSRTGNTIYF.

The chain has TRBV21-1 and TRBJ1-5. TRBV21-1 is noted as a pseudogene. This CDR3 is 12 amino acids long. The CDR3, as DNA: TGTGCCAGCAGTAATTACCGGGGGCCCCAGCATTTT. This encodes CASSNYRGPQHF.

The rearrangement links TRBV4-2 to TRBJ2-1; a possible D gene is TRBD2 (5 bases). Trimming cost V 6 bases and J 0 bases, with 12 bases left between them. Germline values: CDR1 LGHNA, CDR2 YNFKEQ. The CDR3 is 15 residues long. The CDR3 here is CASRTPGSSYNEQFF. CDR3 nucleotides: TGTGCCAGCAGGACCCCGGGGAGCTCCTACAATGAGCAGTTCTTC.

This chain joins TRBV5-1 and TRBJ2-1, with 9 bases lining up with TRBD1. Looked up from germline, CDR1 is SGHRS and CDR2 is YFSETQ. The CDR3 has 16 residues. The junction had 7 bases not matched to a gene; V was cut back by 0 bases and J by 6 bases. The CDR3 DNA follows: TGCGCCAGCAGCTTGGGGACAGGGGACCTTCGCAATGAGCAGTTCTTC. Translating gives CASSLGTGDLRNEQFF.

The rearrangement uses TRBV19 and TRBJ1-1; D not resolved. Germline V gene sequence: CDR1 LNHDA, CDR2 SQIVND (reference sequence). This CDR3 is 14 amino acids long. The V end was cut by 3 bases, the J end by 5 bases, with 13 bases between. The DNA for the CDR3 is TGTGCCAGTAGTATCCAGAGTACAGTAACTGAAGCTTTCTTT. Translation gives CASSIQSTVTEAFF.

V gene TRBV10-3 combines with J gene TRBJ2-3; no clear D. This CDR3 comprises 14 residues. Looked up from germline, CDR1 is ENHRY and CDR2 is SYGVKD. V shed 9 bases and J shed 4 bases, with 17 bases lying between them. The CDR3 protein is CAIGPKLVSDTQYF. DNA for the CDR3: TGTGCCATAGGGCCTAAATTAGTCTCAGATACGCAGTATTTT.

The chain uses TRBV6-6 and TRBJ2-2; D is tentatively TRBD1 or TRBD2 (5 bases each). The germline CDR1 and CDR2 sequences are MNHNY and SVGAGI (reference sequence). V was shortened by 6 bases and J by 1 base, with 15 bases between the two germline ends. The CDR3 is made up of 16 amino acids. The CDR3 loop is CASSDWGKENTGELFF. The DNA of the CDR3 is TGTGCCAGCAGCGACTGGGGGAAGGAGAACACCGGGGAGCTGTTTTTT.

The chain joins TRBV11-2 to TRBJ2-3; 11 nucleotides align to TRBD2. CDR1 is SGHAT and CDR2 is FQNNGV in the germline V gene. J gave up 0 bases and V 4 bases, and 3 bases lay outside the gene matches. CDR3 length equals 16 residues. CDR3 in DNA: TGTGCCAGCAGCTCACTAGCGGGAGCCAGCACAGATACGCAGTATTTT. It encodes CASSSLAGASTDTQYF.

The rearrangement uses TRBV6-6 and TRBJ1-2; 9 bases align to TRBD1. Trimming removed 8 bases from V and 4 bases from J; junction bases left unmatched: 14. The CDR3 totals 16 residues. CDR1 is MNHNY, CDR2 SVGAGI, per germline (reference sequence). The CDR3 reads CASGLGGQGLGYGYTF. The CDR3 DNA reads TGTGCCAGCGGACTCGGGGGACAGGGCCTTGGCTATGGCTACACCTTC.